This T cell receptor (beta chain) appears in the sequencing data of a study of human T cells and chemical hapten exposure. Indicated time point: healthy volunteer bleed at 6 weeks. Unfractionated whole blood served as the source for total RNA extraction. MiXCR was run by TCRdb on the RACE reads, yielding one entry per CDR3 protein. The sample yields 70,000 to 95,000 distinct CDR3 sequences, about 8.6% seen once. The germline gives CDR1 MDHEN, CDR2 SYDVKM. Trimming took 6 bases from V and 0 from J, leaving 18 bases between them. The CDR3 runs 16 residues. The gene calls are TRBV28 and TRBJ2-7; no definite D call. The TCR sequence derives from a female donor in good health. Some clones in this sample may be carry-over from other donors' samples. Sample: whole blood. The CDR3 spells CASSLEGGGSSYEQYF. Here the CDR3 DNA reads TGTGCCAGCAGCCTGGAAGGCGGTGGCAGCTCCTACGAGCAGTACTTC.